This TCR beta chain was retrieved from a study of blood T cell repertoires in COVID-19. Overall study context: Sample material is recorded as cDNA or gDNA derived from T cells, B-cell-depleted T cells, or PBMCs.

Clones were read by immunoSEQ multiplex PCR, and TCRdb kept only the in-frame ones, dropping some. The table shows about 280,000 clones, with around 91% occurring only once. Those enrolled, adults aged roughly 18 to 90 years, came from around 25 US areas. The V and J ends lost 5 bases and 0 bases, in that order; junction bases with no gene match: 12. The V gene's germline CDR1 is GTSNPN and CDR2 SVGIG (reference sequence). This CDR3 has 18 residues. This sequence joins TRBV30 and TRBJ2-6; 8 positions match TRBD2. Material: PBMCs or T cells enriched from blood (not recorded which). This TCR came from a woman between 18 and 29 years old with acute COVID-19. The CDR3 protein is CAWSQREGLSSGANVLTF. Written as DNA, the CDR3 is TGTGCCTGGTCGCAACGGGAGGGCCTTAGCTCTGGGGCCAACGTCCTGACTTTC.